This TCR beta chain originates from a study of blood T cell repertoires in COVID-19. Study information: Some COVID-19 samples were acute and others convalescent; all came from the United States, Italy and Spain. In each case, the material was cDNA or gDNA derived from T cells, B-cell-depleted T cells, or PBMCs.

In the original workflow: Quantification of nucleated cells was approximated via reference gene primer amplification. Sequencing was performed with immunoSEQ multiplex PCR; in TCRdb, only in-frame clones are kept and a portion is missing. V, J and clone size are taken as reported in that table, and D and trimming were inferred from the DNA itself. The profile shows roughly 100,000 clones, roughly 80% of them singletons. Sequenced: peripheral blood. The TCR was taken from a woman older than 75 with acute or convalescent COVID-19.

The CDR3, as DNA: TGCGCCAGCACAACTCTGGGTAGCGGGGTTGCGGATGAGCAGTTCTTC. Protein: CASTTLGSGVADEQFF. V and J are TRBV5-1 and TRBJ2-1; 8 bases are a match to TRBD2. The V gene's germline CDR1 is SGHRS and CDR2 YFSETQ. The CDR3 covers 16 residues. V lost 6 bases, J lost 8 bases, and 16 bases stayed unmatched. The full variable domain, its missing parts supplied by reference TRBV5-1 and TRBJ2-1, is KAGVTQTPRYLIKTRGQQVTLSCSPISGHRSVSWYQQTPGQGLQFLFEYFSETQRNKGNFPGRFSGRQFSNSRSEMNVSTLELGDSALYLCASTTLGSGVADEQFFGPGTRLTVL.